This TCR beta chain was sequenced during a study of identical twins. The study's findings and limits: Researchers caution that invariant MAIT and iNKT cells could partly confound zero-insertion analyses. Findings depended on cross-sectional statistics rather than tracking the same donors. In monozygotic twins, models underestimated the sharing of out-of-frame TCR alpha.

Unique molecular identifiers were present on cDNA, and template switching added a universal primer site. Via MiXCR, TCRdb re-called the 5' RACE reads, giving one row per CDR3 protein. The sample contains about 690,000 distinct CDR3 sequences, approximately 6.1% of which appear only once. V lost 6 bases, J lost 8 bases, and 16 bases lay in between. This CDR3 is 13 amino acids long. The table lists this clonotype with many counts. Antigen unknown. The TCR was taken from a man aged 18 to 30 in good health. The material sequenced was naive T cells sorted from blood. The V and J genes are TRBV12-3 or TRBV12-4 and TRBJ1-1, with D perhaps TRBD1 (6 bases). This CDR3 reads CASSRSDSSEAFF. CDR3 bases: TGTGCCAGCAGCCGTTCGGACAGCTCAGAAGCTTTCTTT.